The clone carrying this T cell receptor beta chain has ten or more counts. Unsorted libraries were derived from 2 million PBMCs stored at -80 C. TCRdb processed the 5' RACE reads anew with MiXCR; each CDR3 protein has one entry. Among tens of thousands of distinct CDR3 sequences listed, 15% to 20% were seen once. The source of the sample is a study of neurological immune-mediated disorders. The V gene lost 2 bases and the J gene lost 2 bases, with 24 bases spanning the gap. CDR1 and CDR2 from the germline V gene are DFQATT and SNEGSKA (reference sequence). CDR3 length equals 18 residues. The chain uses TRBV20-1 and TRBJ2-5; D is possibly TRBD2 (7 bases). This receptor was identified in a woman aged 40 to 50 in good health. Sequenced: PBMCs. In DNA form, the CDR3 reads TGCAGTGCTAGATCCTTAGCCGAGGGGGGGGGTGGTCAAGAGACCCAGTACTTC. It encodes CSARSLAEGGGGQETQYF.